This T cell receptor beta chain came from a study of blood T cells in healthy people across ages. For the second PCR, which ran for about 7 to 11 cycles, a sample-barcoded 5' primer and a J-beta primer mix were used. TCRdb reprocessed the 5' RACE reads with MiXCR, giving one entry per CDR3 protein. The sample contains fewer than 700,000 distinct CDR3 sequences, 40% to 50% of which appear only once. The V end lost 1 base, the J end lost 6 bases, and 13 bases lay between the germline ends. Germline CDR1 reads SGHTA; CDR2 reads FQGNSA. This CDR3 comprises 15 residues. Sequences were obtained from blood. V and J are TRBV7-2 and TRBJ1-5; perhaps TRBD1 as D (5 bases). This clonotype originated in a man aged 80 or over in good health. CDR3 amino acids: CASSLGGSGSQPQHF. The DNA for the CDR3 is TGTGCCAGCAGCTTAGGGGGGAGCGGGTCTCAGCCCCAGCATTTT.